Listed below are T cell receptor beta chains from one sample, sequenced in a study of vaccination and CD4 T cells after COVID-19. Antigens of these TCRs are unknown. TCRdb reprocessed the PCR reads via MiXCR and lists one record per CDR3 protein. The table has 10,000 to 15,000 distinct CDR3 sequences, 40% to 65% seen once; the top ten hold roughly 17%. The sequenced sample consisted of CD4+ T cells from blood, cultured in vitro. The origin of the receptors is a human donor who had recovered from COVID-19. The CDR3 runs from the conserved cysteine through the conserved F or W. The order of the fields is V gene, D gene, J gene, clone size, CDR3 DNA, CDR3 protein. The D gene is left open where the match is weak. Clone size is not always given. Where it is, it says once, few, many or a class for expanded clones.

V: TRBV24-1
D: TRBD1
J: TRBJ1-2
size: NA
DNA: TGTGCCACCAGTGACAGCGGGACAGTAGTAGGCTACACCTTC
CDR3: CATSDSGTVVGYTF

V: TRBV7-3
D: NA
J: TRBJ1-1
size: few
DNA: TGTGCCAGCAGCTTACCAGGGGAGTCCAGAGCTTTCTTT
CDR3: CASSLPGESRAFF

V: TRBV24-1
D: NA
J: TRBJ1-5
size: few
DNA: TGTGCCACCAGTGGGGGGGTTAGCAATCAGCCCCAGCATTTT
CDR3: CATSGGVSNQPQHF

V: TRBV20-1
D: TRBD2
J: TRBJ2-1
size: few
DNA: TGCAGTGCTAGCTCGCTAGCGGGAGTTGAGCAGTTCTTC
CDR3: CSASSLAGVEQFF

V: TRBV5-1
D: NA
J: TRBJ2-5
size: few
DNA: TGCGCCAGCAACTTGTTACCCGATCTAGCGAAGGAGACCCAGTACTTC
CDR3: CASNLLPDLAKETQYF

V: TRBV29-1
D: TRBD1
J: TRBJ2-3
size: few
DNA: TGCAGCGTTGGGACAGGGGCAATCGGAGATACGCAGTATTTT
CDR3: CSVGTGAIGDTQYF

V: TRBV19
D: NA
J: TRBJ2-3
size: NA
DNA: TGTGCCAGTAGTATTAGCGGACCAAGCACAGATACGCAGTATTTT
CDR3: CASSISGPSTDTQYF

V: TRBV20-1
D: NA
J: TRBJ1-3
size: NA
DNA: TGCAGTGCTATTGGGGACGGAGAAATCTCTGGAAACACCATATATTTT
CDR3: CSAIGDGEISGNTIYF

V: TRBV5-1
D: NA
J: TRBJ1-6
size: once
DNA: TGCGCCAGCAGCTTGGTATTCGCCGAACCTAATTCACCCCTCCACTTT
CDR3: CASSLVFAEPNSPLHF

V: TRBV6-5
D: NA
J: TRBJ1-2
size: few
DNA: TGTGCCAGCAGTTTAGCACGGCTCTATGGCTACACCTTC
CDR3: CASSLARLYGYTF

V: TRBV20-1
D: NA
J: TRBJ2-7
size: NA
DNA: TGCAGTGCTAGTCTTCGCAGGAGTAACGAGCAGTACTTC
CDR3: CSASLRRSNEQYF

V: TRBV21-1
D: NA
J: TRBJ2-6
size: NA
DNA: TGTGCCAGCAGCCGGGACAGGGGATCTGGGGCCAACGTCCTGACTTTC
CDR3: CASSRDRGSGANVLTF

V: TRBV12-1
D: NA
J: TRBJ2-7
size: NA
DNA: TGTGCCAGCAGCCTAACCCCCGGGACAGGGGGCGAGCAGTACTTC
CDR3: CASSLTPGTGGEQYF

V: TRBV7-9
D: TRBD1
J: TRBJ1-1
size: NA
DNA: TGTGCCAGCAGCCTGCGACAGGGGAGCACTGAAGCTTTCTTT
CDR3: CASSLRQGSTEAFF

V: TRBV14
D: TRBD1
J: TRBJ1-1
size: NA
DNA: TGTGCCAGCAGCCAAGAACACAGGGGGACAGTCAACACTGAAGCTTTCTTT
CDR3: CASSQEHRGTVNTEAFF

V: TRBV2
D: NA
J: TRBJ2-3
size: NA
DNA: TGTGCCAGCAGTGAACCCCAGCAGATCACAGATACGCAGTATTTT
CDR3: CASSEPQQITDTQYF

V: TRBV7-8
D: TRBD1
J: TRBJ1-1
size: few
DNA: TGTGCCAGCAGCTTAGTAGGGGGCAACACTGAAGCTTTCTTT
CDR3: CASSLVGGNTEAFF

V: TRBV12-3/TRBV12-4
D: TRBD2
J: TRBJ2-5
size: few
DNA: TGTGCCAGCAGTTTTGGTACTAGCGGGATGGAGACCCAGTACTTC
CDR3: CASSFGTSGMETQYF

V: TRBV12-3/TRBV12-4
D: TRBD1
J: TRBJ1-2
size: few
DNA: TGTGCCAGCAGCCAAACCCGGGACAGGGGGTATGGCTACACCTTC
CDR3: CASSQTRDRGYGYTF

V: TRBV27
D: NA
J: TRBJ1-6
size: NA
DNA: TGTGCCAGCAGTTTATTCCGGGAATCAAATTCACCCCTCCACTTT
CDR3: CASSLFRESNSPLHF

V: TRBV20-1
D: NA
J: TRBJ1-1
size: few
DNA: TGCAGTGGCCGGGAGGGGAACACTGAAGCTTTCTTT
CDR3: CSGREGNTEAFF

V: TRBV7-9
D: NA
J: TRBJ1-5
size: NA
DNA: TGTGCCAGCAGCTTTACAGTACTCCGGGATGAGGGAAATCAGCCCCAGCATTTT
CDR3: CASSFTVLRDEGNQPQHF